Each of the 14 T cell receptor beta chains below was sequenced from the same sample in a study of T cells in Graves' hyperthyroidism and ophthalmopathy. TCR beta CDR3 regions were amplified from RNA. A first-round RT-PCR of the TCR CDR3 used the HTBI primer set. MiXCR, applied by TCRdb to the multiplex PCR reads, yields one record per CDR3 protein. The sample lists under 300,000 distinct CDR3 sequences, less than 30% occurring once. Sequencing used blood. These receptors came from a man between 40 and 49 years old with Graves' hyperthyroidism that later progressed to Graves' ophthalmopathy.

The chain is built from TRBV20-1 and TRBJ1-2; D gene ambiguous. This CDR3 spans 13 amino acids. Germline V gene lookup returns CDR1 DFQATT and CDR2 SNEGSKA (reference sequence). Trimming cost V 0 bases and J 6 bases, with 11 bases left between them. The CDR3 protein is CSARDGDGDGYTF. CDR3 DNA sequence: TGCAGTGCTAGAGATGGAGACGGGGATGGCTACACCTTC.

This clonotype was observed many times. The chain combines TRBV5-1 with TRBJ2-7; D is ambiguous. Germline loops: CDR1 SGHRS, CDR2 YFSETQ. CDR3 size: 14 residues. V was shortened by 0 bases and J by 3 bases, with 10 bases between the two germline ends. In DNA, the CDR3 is TGCGCCAGCAGCTTGGGGCAGGCTAACTACGAGCAGTACTTC. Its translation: CASSLGQANYEQYF.

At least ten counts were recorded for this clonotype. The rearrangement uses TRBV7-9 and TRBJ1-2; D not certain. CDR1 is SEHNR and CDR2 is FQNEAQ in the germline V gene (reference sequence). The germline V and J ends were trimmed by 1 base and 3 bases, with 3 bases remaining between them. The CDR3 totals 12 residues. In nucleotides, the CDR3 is TGTGCCAGCAGCTTAGATCACTATGGCTACACCTTC. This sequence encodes CASSLDHYGYTF.

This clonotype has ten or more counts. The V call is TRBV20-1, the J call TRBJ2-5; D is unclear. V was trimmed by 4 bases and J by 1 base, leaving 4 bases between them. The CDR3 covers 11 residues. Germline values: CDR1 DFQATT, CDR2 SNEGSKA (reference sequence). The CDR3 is CSAIGQETQYF. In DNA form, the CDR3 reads TGCAGTGCTATAGGCCAAGAGACCCAGTACTTC.

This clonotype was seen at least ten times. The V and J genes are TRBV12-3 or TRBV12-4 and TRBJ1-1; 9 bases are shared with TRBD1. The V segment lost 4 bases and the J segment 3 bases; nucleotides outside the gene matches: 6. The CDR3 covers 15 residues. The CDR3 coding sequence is TGTGCCAGCAGTTCCAAACAGGGGGCGGACACTGAAGCTTTCTTT. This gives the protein CASSSKQGADTEAFF.

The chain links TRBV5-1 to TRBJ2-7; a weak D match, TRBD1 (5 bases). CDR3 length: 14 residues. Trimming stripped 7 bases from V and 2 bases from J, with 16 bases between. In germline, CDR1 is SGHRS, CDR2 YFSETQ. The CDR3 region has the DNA TGCGCCAGCGGGCAGGGTGGGCAGACCTACGAGCAGTACTTC. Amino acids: CASGQGGQTYEQYF.

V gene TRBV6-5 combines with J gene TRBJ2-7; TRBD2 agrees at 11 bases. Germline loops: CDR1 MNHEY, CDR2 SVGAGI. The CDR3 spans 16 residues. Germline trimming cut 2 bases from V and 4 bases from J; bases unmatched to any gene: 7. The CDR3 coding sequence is TGTGCCAGCAGTTACAGTAGCGGGGGGGCCAGTTACGAGCAGTACTTC. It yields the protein CASSYSSGGASYEQYF.

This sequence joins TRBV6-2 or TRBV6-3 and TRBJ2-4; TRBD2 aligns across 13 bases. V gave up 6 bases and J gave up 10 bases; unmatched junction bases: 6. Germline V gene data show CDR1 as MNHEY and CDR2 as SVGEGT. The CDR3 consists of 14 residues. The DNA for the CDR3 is TGTGCCAGCAGGGCCGGACTAGCGGGAGTAATTCAGTACTTC. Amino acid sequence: CASRAGLAGVIQYF.

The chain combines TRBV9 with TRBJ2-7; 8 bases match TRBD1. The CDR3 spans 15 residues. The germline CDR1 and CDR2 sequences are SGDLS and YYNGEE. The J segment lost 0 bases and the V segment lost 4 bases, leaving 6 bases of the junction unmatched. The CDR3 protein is CASSRGQGISYEQYF. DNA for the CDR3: TGTGCCAGCAGCAGAGGACAGGGAATCTCCTACGAGCAGTACTTC.

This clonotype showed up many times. The CDR3 region is CASSLGTGGEQYF. The CDR3 DNA follows: TGTGCCAGCAGCTTAGGGACAGGGGGTGAGCAGTACTTC. The chain couples TRBV11-2 to TRBJ2-7, with 10 nucleotides matching TRBD1. V lost 1 base and J lost 7; bases outside the gene matches: 1. This CDR3 is 13 amino acids long. Germline CDR1 is SGHAT and CDR2 is FQNNGV.

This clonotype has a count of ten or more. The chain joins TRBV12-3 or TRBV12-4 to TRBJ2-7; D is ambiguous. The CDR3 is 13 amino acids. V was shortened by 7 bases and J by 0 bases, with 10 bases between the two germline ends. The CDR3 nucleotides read TGTGCCAGCACCACGGGTAGCTCCTACGAGCAGTACTTC. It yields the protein CASTTGSSYEQYF.

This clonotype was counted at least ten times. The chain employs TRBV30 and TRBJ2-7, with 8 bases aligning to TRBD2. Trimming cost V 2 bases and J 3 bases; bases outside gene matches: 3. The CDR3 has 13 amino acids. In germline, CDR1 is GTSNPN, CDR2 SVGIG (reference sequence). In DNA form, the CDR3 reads TGTGCCTGGAGTCTACTAGCGGACTACGAGCAGTACTTC. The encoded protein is CAWSLLADYEQYF.

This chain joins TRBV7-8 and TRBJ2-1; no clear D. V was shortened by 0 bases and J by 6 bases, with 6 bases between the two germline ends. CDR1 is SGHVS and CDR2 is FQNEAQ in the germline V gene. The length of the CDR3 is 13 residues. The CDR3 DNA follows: TGTGCCAGCAGCTTAGCAGGGATCAATGAGCAGTTCTTC. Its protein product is CASSLAGINEQFF.

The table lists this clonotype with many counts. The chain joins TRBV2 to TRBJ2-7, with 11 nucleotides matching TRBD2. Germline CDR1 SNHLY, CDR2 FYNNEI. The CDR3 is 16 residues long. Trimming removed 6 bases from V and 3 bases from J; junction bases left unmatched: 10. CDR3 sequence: CASRGAGSGRDYEQYF. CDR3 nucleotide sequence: TGTGCCAGCAGGGGAGCGGGTAGCGGGAGGGACTACGAGCAGTACTTC.